The clone carrying this T cell receptor beta chain has only one observation. The data originate from a study of cytomegalovirus exposure and HLA in healthy donors. The V gene lost 4 bases and the J gene lost 5 bases, with 15 bases spanning the gap. The V gene's germline CDR1 is SGDLS and CDR2 YYNGEE. The CDR3 contains 14 residues. Amplification used 60 Vbeta primers and 13 Jbeta primers. Assay: immunoSEQ multiplex PCR; the TCRdb copy retains only in-frame clones and omits some. The sample has fewer than 200,000 clones, roughly 85% seen once. The J gene is TRBJ1-2, the V gene TRBV9, with D unclear. The TCR comes from a woman aged 40 to 50 in good health and CMV-seronegative. Sequenced: PBMCs. The CDR3: CASSPSGRLYGYTF. CDR3 in DNA: TGTGCCAGCAGCCCTAGCGGGCGGTTATATGGCTACACCTTC.